This T cell receptor (beta chain) was identified during a study of radiation and T cells in renal cell carcinoma. Indicated treatment: treatment-naive control, cytoreductive nephrectomy. Controls included a handful of female and about 10 male donors, resected 2011 to 2014. Study outcomes and limitations: Dominant CDR3 motifs were more common in irradiated tumors than controls. Top 100 clonotypes averaged around 50% in irradiated versus about 40% in nephrectomy-only tumors. Tumor samples were small regions of approximately 0.93 g.

The data were produced by immunoSEQ multiplex PCR, yet TCRdb's version contains in-frame clones alone and is incomplete. The repertoire holds around 23,000 clones, with roughly half as singletons. This clone was counted only a few times. Its antigen is currently unknown. CDR3 length: 14 residues. V dropped 0 bases and J dropped 4 bases, with 9 bases sitting between them. Per the germline V gene, CDR1 is MNHEY and CDR2 is SVGAGI. Sequences were derived from tumor tissue, sampled from a patient whose treatment was nephrectomy without radiotherapy. The chain recombines TRBV6-5 with TRBJ1-2, with a weak D call TRBD1 (5 bases). The TCR originated in a human donor with renal cell carcinoma. The CDR3 spells CASSYSGPSYGYTF. CDR3 sequence (DNA): TGTGCCAGCAGTTACTCGGGACCGTCCTATGGCTACACCTTC.